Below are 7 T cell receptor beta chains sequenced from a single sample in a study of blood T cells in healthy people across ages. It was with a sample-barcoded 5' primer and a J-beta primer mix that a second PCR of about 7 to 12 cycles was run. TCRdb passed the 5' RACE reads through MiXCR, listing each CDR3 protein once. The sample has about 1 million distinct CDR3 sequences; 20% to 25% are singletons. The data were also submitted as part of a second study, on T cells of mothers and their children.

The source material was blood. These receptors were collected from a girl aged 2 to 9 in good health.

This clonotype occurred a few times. The CDR3 loop is CASSVASEAFF. The CDR3 DNA is TGCGCCAGCAGCGTAGCCTCCGAAGCTTTCTTT. The chain links TRBV5-1 to TRBJ1-1; D gene unclear. The CDR3 loop spans 11 amino acids. CDR1 and CDR2 from the germline V gene are SGHRS and YFSETQ. Trimming took 4 bases from V and 8 from J, leaving 9 bases between them.

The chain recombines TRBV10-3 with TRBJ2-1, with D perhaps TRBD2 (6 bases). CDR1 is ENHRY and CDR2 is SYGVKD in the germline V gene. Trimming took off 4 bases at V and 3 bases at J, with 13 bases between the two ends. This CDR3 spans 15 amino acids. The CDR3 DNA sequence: TGTGCCATCAGTGTTGGCGGGGTACTCTACAATGAGCAGTTCTTC. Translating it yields CAISVGGVLYNEQFF.

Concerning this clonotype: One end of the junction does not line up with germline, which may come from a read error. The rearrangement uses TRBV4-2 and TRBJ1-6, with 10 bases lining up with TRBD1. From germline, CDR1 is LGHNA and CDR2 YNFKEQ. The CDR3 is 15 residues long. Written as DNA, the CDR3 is TGTGCCAGCAGCCAACCGGGACAGGGGAATTCACTCCTCCACTTT. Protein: CASSQPGQGNSLLHF.

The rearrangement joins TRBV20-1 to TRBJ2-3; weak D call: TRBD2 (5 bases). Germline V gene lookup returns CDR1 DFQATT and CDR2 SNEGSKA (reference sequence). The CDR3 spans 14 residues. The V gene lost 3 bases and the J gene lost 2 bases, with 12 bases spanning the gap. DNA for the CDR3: TGCAGTGCTAGCGGTGGCGGGTACACAGATACGCAGTATTTT. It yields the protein CSASGGGYTDTQYF.

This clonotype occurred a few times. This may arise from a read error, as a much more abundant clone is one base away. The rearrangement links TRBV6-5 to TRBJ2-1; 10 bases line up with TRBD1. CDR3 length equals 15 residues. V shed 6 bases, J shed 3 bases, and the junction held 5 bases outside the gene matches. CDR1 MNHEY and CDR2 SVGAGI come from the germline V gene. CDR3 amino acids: CASSPGTGDYNEQFF. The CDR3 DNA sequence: TGTGCCAGCAGCCCCGGGACAGGGGACTACAATGAGCAGTTCTTC.

The CDR3: CASSLAMGVYNEQFF. CDR3 coding DNA: TGTGCCAGCAGCTTAGCTATGGGTGTGTACAATGAGCAGTTCTTC. This sequence joins TRBV7-2 and TRBJ2-1; D gene uncertain. The V end was cut by 0 bases, the J end by 4 bases, with 10 bases between. CDR1 is SGHTA, CDR2 FQGNSA, per germline. The CDR3 consists of 15 residues.

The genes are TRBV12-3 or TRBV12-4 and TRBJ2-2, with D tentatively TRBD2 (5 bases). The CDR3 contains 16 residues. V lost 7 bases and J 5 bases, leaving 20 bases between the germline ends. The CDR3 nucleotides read TGTGCCAGCATCCCGGGGAACCGTCTTCGGACCGGGGAGCTGTTTTTT. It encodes CASIPGNRLRTGELFF.